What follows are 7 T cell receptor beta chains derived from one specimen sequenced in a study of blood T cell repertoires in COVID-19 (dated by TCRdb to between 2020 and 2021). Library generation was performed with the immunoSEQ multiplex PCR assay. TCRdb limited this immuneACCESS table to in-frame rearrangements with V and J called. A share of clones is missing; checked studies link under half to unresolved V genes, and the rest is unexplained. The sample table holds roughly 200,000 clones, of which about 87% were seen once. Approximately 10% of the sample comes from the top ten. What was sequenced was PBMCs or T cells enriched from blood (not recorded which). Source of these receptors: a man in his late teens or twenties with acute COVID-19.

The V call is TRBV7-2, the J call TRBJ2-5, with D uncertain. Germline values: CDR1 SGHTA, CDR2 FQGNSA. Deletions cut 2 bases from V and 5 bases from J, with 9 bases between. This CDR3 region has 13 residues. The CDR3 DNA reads TGTGCCAGCAGCTTACGGTTCGAGGAGACCCAGTACTTC. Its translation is CASSLRFEETQYF.

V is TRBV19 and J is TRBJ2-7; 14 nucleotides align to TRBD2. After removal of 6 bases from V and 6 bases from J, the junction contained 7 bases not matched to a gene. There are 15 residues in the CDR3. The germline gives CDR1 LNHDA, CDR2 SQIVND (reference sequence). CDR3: CASSGLAGGRGEQYF. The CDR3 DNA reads TGTGCCAGTAGCGGACTAGCGGGAGGCCGGGGCGAGCAGTACTTC.

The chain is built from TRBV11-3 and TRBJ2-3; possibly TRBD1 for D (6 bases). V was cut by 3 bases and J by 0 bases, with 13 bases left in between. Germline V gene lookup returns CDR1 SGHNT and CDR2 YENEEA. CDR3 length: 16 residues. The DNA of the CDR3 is TGTGCCAGCAGCTTTGGGGGCAGTTCTAGCACAGATACGCAGTATTTT. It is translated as CASSFGGSSSTDTQYF.

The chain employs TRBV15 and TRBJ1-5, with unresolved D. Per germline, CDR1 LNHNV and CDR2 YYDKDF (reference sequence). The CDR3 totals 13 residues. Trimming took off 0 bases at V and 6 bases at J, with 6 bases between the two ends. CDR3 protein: CATSRDAFQPQHF. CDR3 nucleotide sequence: TGTGCCACCAGCAGAGATGCGTTTCAGCCCCAGCATTTT.

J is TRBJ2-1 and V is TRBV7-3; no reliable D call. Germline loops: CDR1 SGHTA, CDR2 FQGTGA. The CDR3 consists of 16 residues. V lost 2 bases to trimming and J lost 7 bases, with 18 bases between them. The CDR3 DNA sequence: TGTGCCAGCAGCTTAGCAAGCTCCGTATTCGTAAATGAGCAGTTCTTC. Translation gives CASSLASSVFVNEQFF. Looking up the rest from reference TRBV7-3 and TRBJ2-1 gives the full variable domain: GAGVSQTPSNKVTEKGKYVELRCDPISGHTALYWYRQSLGQGPEFLIYFQGTGAADDSGLPNDRFFAVRPEGSVSTLKIQRTERGDSAVYLCASSLASSVFVNEQFFGPGTRLTVL.

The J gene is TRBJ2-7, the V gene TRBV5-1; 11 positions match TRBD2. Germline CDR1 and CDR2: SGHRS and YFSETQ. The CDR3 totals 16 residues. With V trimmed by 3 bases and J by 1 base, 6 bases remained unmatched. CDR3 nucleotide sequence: TGCGCCAGCAGCTCGTTAGCGGGAGGGGGGTCCTACGAGCAGTACTTC. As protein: CASSSLAGGGSYEQYF.

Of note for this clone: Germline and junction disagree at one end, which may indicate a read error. The CDR3 protein is CGGRLYNEQFF. The CDR3 coding sequence is TGTGGCGGGAGGTTATACAATGAGCAGTTCTTC. This chain links TRBV20-1 with TRBJ2-1; 8 bases align to TRBD2. CDR3 length: 11 residues. Germline V CDR1 and CDR2: DFQATT, SNEGSKA (reference sequence).